The 32 T cell receptor beta chains below all came from one sample that was sequenced in a study of shared T cell receptors in the human thymus (dated by TCRdb to the early 2020s). The protocol used for the library was the immunoSEQ multiplex PCR assay. TCRdb obtained this table from immuneACCESS and retained in-frame rearrangements with V and J assigned. These tables miss some clones; where compared with another copy, unresolved V genes account for less than half of the shortfall, and the remainder is unexplained. The sample includes 450,000 to 650,000 clones, with about four fifths observed a single time. The ten biggest clones cover around 0.013% of the sample. These data were also reused for a study on human thymus T cells.

Sequenced input: thymocytes. Receptors originate from a boy in the first two years of life with a congenital heart defect. Donor details come from another sample of the same person, matched by shared clones.

The chain is built from TRBV4-2 and TRBJ2-7, with 9 positions matching TRBD2. The CDR3 is made up of 16 amino acids. The V gene's germline CDR1 is LGHNA and CDR2 YNFKEQ. V trimming: 0 bases; J trimming: 5 bases; junction bases outside the gene matches: 8. The CDR3, as DNA: TGTGCCAGCAGCCAAGATCGTCATGCTAGCGGGAACGAGCAGTACTTC. Its translation is CASSQDRHASGNEQYF.

The chain combines TRBV18 with TRBJ1-1, with 9 bases that match TRBD1. This CDR3 is 14 amino acids long. Unmatched junction bases numbered 6, after V lost 4 bases and J lost 6 bases. CDR1 and CDR2 (germline): KGHSH, LQKENI. The CDR3 sequence: CASSHGQGISEAFF. In DNA form, the CDR3 reads TGTGCCAGCTCACACGGACAGGGGATCTCTGAAGCTTTCTTT. The full variable domain, with the rest looked up from reference TRBV18 and TRBJ1-1, is NAGVMQNPRHLVRRRGQEARLRCSPMKGHSHVYWYRQLPEEGLKFMVYLQKENIIDESGMPKERFSAEFPKEGPSILRIQQVVRGDSAAYFCASSHGQGISEAFFGQGTRLTVV.

The rearrangement uses TRBV5-6 and TRBJ2-5; 9 bases are shared with TRBD2. Judging by the DNA end, TRBJ2-7 fits better; the J call may be wrong. From germline, CDR1 is SGHDT and CDR2 YYEEEE. The CDR3 sequence is 15 residues long. The CDR3 DNA reads as TGTGCCAGCAGCGCTCGGACTAGCGAACTTTACGAGCAGTACTTC. As protein: CASSARTSELYEQYF.

This clone was recorded only once. This chain connects TRBV30 to TRBJ2-1, with TRBD2 identical over 16 bases. V lost 2 bases to trimming and J lost 8 bases; unmatched junction nucleotides: 9. From germline, CDR1 is GTSNPN and CDR2 SVGIG (reference sequence). The CDR3 extends over 17 amino acids. In DNA form, the CDR3 reads TGTGCCTGGAGTTCCTTTGGGACTAGCGGGGGGGGGCATGAGCAGTTCTTC. Its translation: CAWSSFGTSGGGHEQFF.

The chain is built from TRBV30 and TRBJ2-1, with 16 bases aligning to TRBD2. The CDR3 runs 18 residues. Germline-derived CDR1 and CDR2 are GTSNPN and SVGIG (reference sequence). V shed 5 bases and J 10 bases; nucleotides not matched to a gene: 17. The DNA of the CDR3 is TGTGCCTGGGGGTTTTGCACTGGGACTAGCGGGAGGGTCCAGGAGCAGTTCTTC. Amino acids: CAWGFCTGTSGRVQEQFF.

The chain uses TRBV5-4 and TRBJ2-1; 13 bases are shared with TRBD2. V was clipped by 6 bases and J by 7 bases; unmatched bases: 7. In germline, CDR1 is SGHNT, CDR2 YYREEE (reference sequence). The CDR3 spans 15 residues. The chain's CDR3 is CASTLGTSGTNEQFF. The CDR3, as DNA: TGTGCCAGCACCCTCGGGACTAGCGGGACTAATGAGCAGTTCTTC.

The sample holds a few counts of this clone. This chain connects TRBV10-2 to TRBJ2-3; 7 nucleotides match TRBD1. Germline V gene sequence: CDR1 WSHSY, CDR2 SAAADI. The CDR3 is 16 residues long. J lost 0 bases, V lost 4 bases, and 7 bases had no gene match. In DNA form, the CDR3 reads TGCGCCAGCAGTGCCTGGGACAGAACTAGCACAGATACGCAGTATTTT. Amino acid sequence: CASSAWDRTSTDTQYF.

The rearrangement uses TRBV27 and TRBJ1-2; 7 positions agree with TRBD1. J was trimmed by 14 bases and V by 4 bases; bases with no gene match: 19. Germline CDR1 MNHEY, CDR2 SMNVEV (reference sequence). This CDR3 spans 15 amino acids. CDR3 sequence: CASSSREGGGRIWTF. CDR3 in DNA: TGTGCCAGCAGTTCACGGGAAGGGGGCGGAAGGATTTGGACCTTC.

V usage is TRBV4-2 and J usage is TRBJ2-2, with TRBD2 identical over 8 bases. The ends lost 1 base at V and 5 bases at J; junction bases unmatched: 9. Germline V CDR1 and CDR2: LGHNA, YNFKEQ. This CDR3 is 17 amino acids long. CDR3 sequence (DNA): TGTGCCAGCAGCCAAGTTAAGCGGGGCGGGGGGACCGGGGAGCTGTTTTTT. Encoded protein: CASSQVKRGGGTGELFF.

CDR3 amino acids: CASSPKIRYADSSYNEQFF. For the CDR3, the DNA is TGTGCCAGCAGCCCCAAGATCCGCTACGCTGATAGCTCCTACAATGAGCAGTTCTTC. The chain joins TRBV14 to TRBJ2-1, with D unresolved. V was shortened by 4 bases and J by 0 bases, with 22 bases between the two germline ends. Germline V gene sequence: CDR1 SGHDN, CDR2 FVKESK. The CDR3 runs to 19 residues.

In this sample, this clone turned up a few times. V and J are TRBV4-3 and TRBJ1-3; D gene unclear. CDR1 is LGHNA and CDR2 is YSLEER in the germline V gene. The germline V and J ends were trimmed by 1 base and 0 bases, with 10 bases remaining between them. CDR3 length equals 16 residues. In DNA form, the CDR3 reads TGCGCCAGCAGCCAAGGTCTGAACAGCTCTGGAAACACCATATATTTT. It is translated as CASSQGLNSSGNTIYF.

The chain couples TRBV28 to TRBJ2-1, with D perhaps matching TRBD2 (5 bases). The germline V and J ends were trimmed by 5 bases and 4 bases, with 12 bases remaining between them. The CDR3 sequence is 14 residues long. CDR1 is MDHEN and CDR2 is SYDVKM in the germline V gene. CDR3 residues: CASSHLRTYNEQFF. CDR3 coding DNA: TGTGCCAGCAGTCATCTGAGGACTTACAATGAGCAGTTCTTC.

In this sample, this clone turned up once. This sequence joins TRBV7-2 and TRBJ2-7; 10 bases align to TRBD1. Trimming removed 5 bases from V and 4 bases from J; junction bases left unmatched: 8. The CDR3 is 15 amino acids. Per germline, CDR1 SGHTA and CDR2 FQGNSA. The CDR3 loop reads CASSPTWDRGYEQYF. Written as DNA, the CDR3 is TGTGCCAGCAGCCCCACCTGGGACAGGGGATACGAGCAGTACTTC.

The V and J genes are TRBV7-2 and TRBJ2-7; D not resolved. Germline V lookup: CDR1 SGHTA, CDR2 FQGNSA. Trimming pared 4 bases from V and 7 bases from J, leaving 11 bases between. The CDR3 length is 12 residues. CDR3 in amino acids: CASSSPPGEQYF. The DNA of the CDR3 is TGTGCCAGCAGCTCCCCCCCAGGAGAGCAGTACTTC.

The chain recombines TRBV7-2 with TRBJ1-1, with D unresolved. Germline CDR1 and CDR2: SGHTA and FQGNSA. The CDR3 is 20 residues long. Trimming pared 0 bases from V and 1 base from J, leaving 24 bases between. This chain's CDR3 is CASSLARIHFGRSTNTEAFF. The CDR3 DNA reads TGTGCCAGCAGCTTAGCCCGAATACACTTCGGGAGAAGTACGAACACTGAAGCTTTCTTT.

This rearrangement joins TRBV6-4 to TRBJ2-2; the match to TRBD2 covers 9 bases. The length of the CDR3 is 18 residues. V lost 4 bases, J lost 1 base, and 10 bases stayed unmatched. Germline CDR1 is MRHNA and CDR2 is SNTAGT. Written as DNA, the CDR3 is TGTGCCAGCAGTGCCCCGATTGGGACTAGCAAGAACACCGGGGAGCTGTTTTTT. Amino acid sequence: CASSAPIGTSKNTGELFF.

This rearrangement joins TRBV4-1 to TRBJ2-3, with 9 bases matching TRBD2. Germline V gene data show CDR1 as MGHRA and CDR2 as YSYEKL. V was pared by 0 bases and J by 4 bases, with 8 bases of the junction left unmatched. The CDR3 is 17 amino acids. CDR3 in amino acids: CASSQECGTSWADTQYF. The CDR3 DNA follows: TGCGCCAGCAGCCAAGAGTGTGGGACTAGCTGGGCAGATACGCAGTATTTT.

The V and J genes are TRBV28 and TRBJ2-7, with D possibly being TRBD2 (5 bases). Between the trimmed V and J ends, which lost 7 bases and 11 bases, there was a span of 21 bases. Germline V CDR1 and CDR2: MDHEN, SYDVKM. This CDR3 contains 13 residues. The CDR3 loop is CASTSDWTWGKYF. The CDR3 nucleotides read TGTGCCAGCACCTCTGACTGGACTTGGGGAAAGTACTTC.

This chain joins TRBV6-1 and TRBJ2-7; 16 bases align to TRBD2. This CDR3 comprises 17 residues. The germline V gene has CDR1 MNHNS and CDR2 SASEGT. The V and J ends lost 0 bases and 3 bases, in that order; junction bases with no gene match: 2. The CDR3 DNA is TGTGCCAGCAGTGAAGCGGGACTAGCGGGAGGGTACTACGAGCAGTACTTC. Translated: CASSEAGLAGGYYEQYF.

This sequence joins TRBV6-1 and TRBJ1-5; 9 bases match TRBD1. CDR1 and CDR2 from the germline V gene are MNHNS and SASEGT. The trim removed 4 bases at V and 6 bases at J, leaving 4 bases unmatched. The CDR3 has 14 amino acids. CDR3 nucleotide sequence: TGTGCCAGCAGTGGGGACAGGGCAGGTCAGCCCCAGCATTTT. Translation gives CASSGDRAGQPQHF.

The CDR3 bases are TGTGCCTCAAGGGCGGACAGGGGTCAAGAGACCCAGTACTTC. Translating it yields CASRADRGQETQYF. This chain connects TRBV19 to TRBJ2-5, with 9 bases fitting TRBD1. The CDR3 contains 14 residues. Germline CDR1 and CDR2: LNHDA and SQIVND (reference sequence). Trimming at V came to 11 bases and at J to 2 bases, leaving 9 bases not matched to a gene.

This clone was observed once. V usage is TRBV5-1 and J usage is TRBJ2-1, with D perhaps matching TRBD2 (5 bases). With 3 bases removed from V and 3 bases from J, the gap between germline ends came to 10 bases. Looked up from germline, CDR1 is SGHRS and CDR2 is YFSETQ. This CDR3 contains 14 residues. The CDR3, as DNA: TGCGCCAGCAGCTCCGGAGACTACTACAATGAGCAGTTCTTC. This sequence encodes CASSSGDYYNEQFF.

The rearrangement joins TRBV30 to TRBJ2-5; D not resolved. This CDR3 region has 13 residues. V lost 1 base and J 3 bases, leaving 9 bases between the germline ends. CDR1 is GTSNPN and CDR2 is SVGIG in the germline V gene (reference sequence). For the CDR3, the DNA is TGTGCCTGGAGTGCCGCAGCGAAAGAGACCCAGTACTTC. It yields the protein CAWSAAAKETQYF.

This chain uses TRBV7-2 with TRBJ2-1; no firm D call. This CDR3 comprises 14 residues. The germline V gene has CDR1 SGHTA and CDR2 FQGNSA. V was trimmed by 4 bases and J by 6 bases, leaving 13 bases between them. The DNA for the CDR3 is TGTGCCAGCAGCTCAACCCCCCTCGGCAATGAGCAGTTCTTC. This sequence encodes CASSSTPLGNEQFF.

The J gene is TRBJ1-5, the V gene TRBV6-1, with D possibly TRBD1 on 5 matching bases. There are 18 residues in the CDR3. The germline V and J ends were trimmed by 0 bases and 7 bases, with 22 bases remaining between them. Germline V lookup: CDR1 MNHNS, CDR2 SASEGT. CDR3 loop: CASSEAVGRGGVGQPQHF. CDR3 nucleotides: TGTGCCAGCAGTGAAGCGGTTGGGAGGGGCGGCGTTGGCCAGCCCCAGCATTTT.

This clone was observed once. The chain links TRBV11-1 to TRBJ2-7, with 15 bases lining up with TRBD2. This CDR3 contains 17 residues. J was trimmed by 3 bases and V by 2 bases; bases with no gene match: 5. The germline V gene encodes CDR1 SGHAT and CDR2 FQDESV (reference sequence). The CDR3 loop reads CASSLRTSGRERYEQYF. CDR3 nucleotides: TGTGCCAGCAGCTTAAGGACTAGCGGGAGGGAGCGCTACGAGCAGTACTTC.

The DNA of the CDR3 is TGCGCCAGCAGCCCCGGGACAAAGTACGTCGAGCAGTACTTC. It encodes CASSPGTKYVEQYF. J is TRBJ2-7 and V is TRBV4-3; tentative D call: TRBD1 (6 bases). Germline loops: CDR1 LGHNA, CDR2 YSLEER. CDR3 length: 14 amino acids. Trimming shortened V by 4 bases and J by 6 bases, and 16 bases separated the two germline ends.

The chain has TRBV5-4 and TRBJ2-2, with TRBD2 matching 12 bases. Germline V gene data show CDR1 as SGHNT and CDR2 as YYREEE (reference sequence). The CDR3 spans 17 residues. J gave up 4 bases and V 5 bases, and 9 bases lay outside the gene matches. The CDR3 reads CASRRSSGRVVTGELFF. The CDR3 region has the DNA TGTGCCAGCAGGAGGTCTAGCGGGAGGGTTGTCACCGGGGAGCTGTTTTTT.

The genes are TRBV2 and TRBJ2-1; 14 bases are a match to TRBD2. With 3 bases clipped from V and 0 bases from J, the junction kept 4 bases outside the gene matches. Germline assignment: CDR1 SNHLY and CDR2 FYNNEI. The CDR3 is 18 residues long. This CDR3 reads CASSDWTSGRLSYNEQFF. CDR3 DNA: TGTGCCAGCAGTGATTGGACTAGCGGGAGGCTCTCCTACAATGAGCAGTTCTTC.

The chain carries TRBV18 and TRBJ2-3, with a weak D call TRBD1 (5 bases). Germline assignment: CDR1 KGHSH and CDR2 LQKENI. The V end lost 6 bases, the J end lost 7 bases, and 26 bases lay between the germline ends. There are 17 residues in the CDR3. The CDR3: CASSSAGHQNGLYTQYF. The CDR3 coding sequence is TGTGCCAGCTCCTCAGCCGGACACCAAAATGGGTTATATACGCAGTATTTT.

This clone was found once. This chain uses TRBV30 with TRBJ2-5; 8 nucleotides agree with TRBD2. Trimming removed 3 bases from V and 4 bases from J; junction bases left unmatched: 10. Germline V gene data show CDR1 as GTSNPN and CDR2 as SVGIG (reference sequence). The CDR3 contains 15 residues. The CDR3 DNA sequence: TGTGCCTGGAGCTCCCTACGGCGGGAGGCAGAGACCCAGTACTTC. Amino acids: CAWSSLRREAETQYF.

The rearrangement links TRBV7-8 to TRBJ2-2; 7 bases map to TRBD1. Germline CDR1 and CDR2: SGHVS and FQNEAQ. This CDR3 has 17 residues. V was clipped by 2 bases and J by 6 bases; unmatched bases: 12. CDR3 region: CASSLPRQGKGPGELFF. In DNA form, the CDR3 reads TGTGCCAGCAGCTTACCCCGACAGGGAAAGGGACCCGGGGAGCTGTTTTTT. Based on the CDR3 plus reference TRBV7-8 and TRBJ2-2, the full variable domain is GAGVSQSPRYKVAKRGQDVALRCDPISGHVSLFWYQQALGQGPEFLTYFQNEAQLDKSGLPSDRFFAERPEGSVSTLKIQRTQQEDSAVYLCASSLPRQGKGPGELFFGEGSRLTVL.